The clone carrying this TCR beta chain was seen just once. These data originate in a study of CD8 T cells in Susac syndrome. CDR3 length: 12 amino acids. Trimming shortened V by 4 bases and J by 10 bases, and 11 bases separated the two germline ends. The germline V gene encodes CDR1 LGHDT and CDR2 YNNKEL (reference sequence). Random hexamers were used to reverse transcribe an amount of roughly 0.5 to 1 ug RNA. An immunoSEQ multiplex PCR generated amplified TCR beta CDR3 products spanning 54 Vbeta and 13 Jbeta. TCRdb passed the immunoSEQ multiplex PCR reads through MiXCR, listing each CDR3 protein once. Of around 190,000 distinct CDR3 sequences detected, 85% to 95% appear once; the ten largest clones hold about 0.095%.

The chain combines TRBV3-1 with TRBJ2-1, with D perhaps TRBD2 (6 bases). Sample: CD4+ T cells from PBMCs. The TCR comes from a human donor in good health. The CDR3 sequence is CASSRAGYEQFF. The CDR3 coding sequence is TGTGCCAGCAGCCGTGCGGGGTACGAGCAGTTCTTC.